Below are 12 T cell receptor beta chains sequenced from a single sample in a study of HIV-infected patients and healthy controls. cDNA was made from approximately 0.55 ug RNA using alpha and beta constant primers. Using multiplexing indices, alpha and beta chain libraries were generated apart by chain-specific third strand synthesis. Using its own MiXCR run on the 5' RACE reads, TCRdb lists one record per CDR3 protein. The data contain 7,900 or so distinct CDR3 sequences, 6.7% of them seen just once; the ten biggest clones take up 20% to 25%. Follow-up blood was drawn about 14 weeks, roughly three months, after antiretroviral therapy began. Whole blood was used without fractionation, so all unsorted peripheral T cells were included. Sequenced here: blood, sampled during antiretroviral therapy. These receptors came from an adult with HIV infection.

Judged by abundance, this clonotype is medium-sized. The library was prepared for alpha chains; this beta chain is a stray read, so its frequency means little. The J gene is TRBJ2-1, the V gene TRBV3-1; 12 bases align to TRBD2. The CDR3 contains 16 residues. V trimming: 4 bases; J trimming: 9 bases; junction bases outside the gene matches: 10. CDR1 and CDR2 (germline): LGHDT, YNNKEL (reference sequence). In DNA, the CDR3 is TGTGCCAGCAGCCCCTCCGACCTAGCGGGAGGGGTTGAGCAGTTCTTC. Translating it yields CASSPSDLAGGVEQFF.

This clonotype has ten or more counts. This beta chain slipped into a library made for alpha chains as a stray read, so its size is not meaningful. The chain couples TRBV6-6 to TRBJ2-2; the match to TRBD1 covers 9 bases. CDR1 is MNHNY and CDR2 is SVGAGI in the germline V gene (reference sequence). The CDR3 extends over 15 amino acids. V shed 6 bases and J 5 bases; nucleotides not matched to a gene: 7. The CDR3 loop reads CASSTGQGRTGELFF. For the CDR3, the DNA is TGTGCCAGCAGCACAGGACAGGGGCGGACCGGGGAGCTGTTTTTT.

This clonotype has a count of ten or more. This beta chain is a stray read from a library made for alpha chains; its abundance is not meaningful. V and J are TRBV30 and TRBJ2-1; TRBD2 matches at 9 bases. Germline CDR1 reads GTSNPN; CDR2 reads SVGIG (reference sequence). V dropped 5 bases and J dropped 2; count of bases not matched to a gene: 4. The CDR3 runs 14 residues. In DNA, the CDR3 is TGTGCCTGGGTAGCGGGGGTGGCCTACAATGAGCAGTTCTTC. It translates to CAWVAGVAYNEQFF.

This clonotype is medium-sized by share. With the library built for alpha chains, this beta chain is off target and its frequency is not meaningful. This chain uses TRBV3-1 with TRBJ2-7; 12 positions match TRBD2. Per the germline V gene, CDR1 is LGHDT and CDR2 is YNNKEL (reference sequence). The CDR3 consists of 16 residues. V was clipped by 0 bases and J by 5 bases; unmatched bases: 5. CDR3 protein: CASSQEWLAGGHEQYF. CDR3 in DNA: TGTGCCAGCAGCCAAGAATGGCTAGCGGGAGGGCACGAGCAGTACTTC.

This clonotype is medium-sized (0.01 to 0.1%) by share. This beta chain came through as a stray read in a library set up for alpha chains, and its size says little. The V gene is TRBV4-1, the J gene TRBJ2-3; tentative D call: TRBD2 (5 bases). V lost 3 bases to trimming and J lost 1 base, with 14 bases between them. The CDR3 runs 16 residues. Germline lookup yields CDR1 MGHRA and CDR2 YSYEKL. This CDR3 reads CASSHWERRRTDTQYF. CDR3 nucleotide sequence: TGCGCCAGCAGCCATTGGGAGCGGAGACGCACAGATACGCAGTATTTT.

This clonotype is termed medium-sized. Because this beta chain is a stray read in a library intended to capture alpha chains, its abundance should not be given much weight. The chain carries TRBV7-3 and TRBJ2-6, with D uncertain. V gave up 6 bases and J gave up 2 bases, with 11 bases separating them. This CDR3 has 15 amino acids. The germline V gene encodes CDR1 SGHTA and CDR2 FQGTGA. This CDR3 reads CASSYDDPGANVLTF. The CDR3 bases are TGTGCCAGCAGTTATGACGACCCTGGGGCCAACGTCCTGACTTTC.

Notes on this clonotype: As an off-target read in a library built for alpha chains, this beta chain has a frequency of little significance. The chain recombines TRBV5-4 with TRBJ1-2, with 12 bases lining up with TRBD1. Germline-derived CDR1 and CDR2 are SGHNT and YYREEE (reference sequence). This CDR3 comprises 14 residues. Germline trimming cut 4 bases from V and 6 bases from J; bases unmatched to any gene: 4. The CDR3 DNA reads as TGTGCCAGCAGCCCAGGGACAGGGGGCCATGGCTACACCTTC. This translates into CASSPGTGGHGYTF.

This clonotype was counted many times. The library was prepared for alpha chains; this beta chain is a stray read, so its frequency means little. CDR3 nucleotide sequence: TGTGCCAGCTTAAGGGCCCAGAACCCGATACAAGAGACCCAGTACTTC. Translated: CASLRAQNPIQETQYF. V usage is TRBV5-6 and J usage is TRBJ2-5; D unresolved. The germline V gene encodes CDR1 SGHDT and CDR2 YYEEEE. V lost 7 bases and J 2 bases, leaving 21 bases between the germline ends. The CDR3 extends over 16 amino acids.

By sample fraction, this clonotype is medium-sized. This beta chain is a stray read from a library made for alpha chains; its abundance is not meaningful. The chain couples TRBV20-1 to TRBJ2-1; D may be TRBD2 (6 bases). V was pared by 6 bases and J by 9 bases, with 24 bases between. The CDR3 covers 15 residues. Per germline, CDR1 DFQATT and CDR2 SNEGSKA (reference sequence). The CDR3 DNA follows: TGCAGTGCGGTCCCACGCGGGGAGGCCGGAGGTGAGCAGTTCTTC. This gives the protein CSAVPRGEAGGEQFF.

This clonotype was seen many times. This beta chain is off target for a library built for alpha chains, so its abundance means little. The V gene is TRBV7-3, the J gene TRBJ2-3; D is unresolved. V shed 0 bases and J shed 5 bases, with 6 bases lying between them. CDR1 SGHTA and CDR2 FQGTGA come from the germline V gene. The CDR3 has 13 amino acids. In nucleotides, the CDR3 is TGTGCCAGCAGCTTAACAGCTGGAGATACGCAGTATTTT. This codes for CASSLTAGDTQYF.

This clonotype was recorded a few times. The CDR3 ends on some other residue instead of the conserved phenylalanine or tryptophan, so this is likely a read error. It is unclear where the CDR3 begins or ends on the DNA, so no DNA is shown, and the CDR3 is as TCRdb lists it. The library was prepared for alpha chains; this beta chain is a stray read, so its frequency means little. This chain links TRBV6-1 with TRBJ2-1; TRBD1, as called in the table, went unchecked against the DNA. Germline-derived CDR1 and CDR2 are MNHNS and SASEGT. The CDR3 totals 13 residues, both ends included. The CDR3 sequence: CASSEESWLPGNV.

This clonotype has at least ten counts. Compared with germline, one end of the junction differs, possibly owing to a read error. Being off target in a library aimed at alpha chains, this beta chain has a size of little meaning. This chain links TRBV7-7 with TRBJ2-3, with D perhaps matching TRBD1 (6 bases). The CDR3 loop spans 13 amino acids. Germline lookup yields CDR1 SSHAT and CDR2 FNYEAQ (reference sequence). The CDR3 region is CASSFGQSDTQYF. DNA of the CDR3: TGTGCTAGCAGCTTCGGACAGTCGGATACGCAGTATTTT.